This TCR beta chain was obtained from a study of blood T cell repertoires in COVID-19. Study at large: PBMCs, B-cell-depleted T cells, or T cells were the source of the cDNA or gDNA that made up the material.

CDR1 is SGHTA, CDR2 FQGNSA, per germline. V lost 4 bases and J 3 bases, leaving 18 bases between the germline ends. The CDR3 covers 17 residues. Authors' processing steps: Amplification of reference gene primers provided the estimated nucleated cell counts. Data came from immunoSEQ multiplex PCR; TCRdb stores just in-frame clones and leaves some out. D and trimming come from the DNA, and the V and J calls and clone size come from that table. This repertoire shows roughly 91,000 clones, around 84% found once; its top ten account for 1.5% to 2.5%. Sequenced sample: peripheral blood. This clonotype originated in a man aged 65 to 79 with active or convalescent COVID-19. This chain uses TRBV7-2 with TRBJ1-4, with D possibly TRBD1 on 6 matching bases. CDR3 sequence (DNA): TGTGCCAGCAGCTCCTACCTTCCACAGGGCCCTAATGAAAAACTGTTTTTT. Translated, it gives CASSSYLPQGPNEKLFF.